A single sample gave rise to the 22 T cell receptor beta chains below, sequenced in a study of shared clonotypes between healthy human individuals. Sequenced by immunoSEQ multiplex PCR; TCRdb stores in-frame clones only, minus some. Of about 2.5 million clones in the sample, 80% to 95% were seen once. The sample was naive CD4+ T cells from PBMCs. Subset defined: CD45RA+ positively selected. All receptors derive from a man aged 18 to 29 in good health. Some clones in this sample may be carry-over from other donors' samples.

The genes are TRBV5-6 and TRBJ1-1; 8 nucleotides align to TRBD1. CDR1 is SGHDT, CDR2 YYEEEE, per germline. CDR3 length equals 14 residues. J lost 7 bases, V lost 4 bases, and 9 bases had no gene match. The CDR3 spells CASSPGQGGGEAFF. In DNA form, the CDR3 reads TGTGCCAGCAGCCCCGGACAGGGTGGCGGTGAAGCTTTCTTT.

J is TRBJ2-7 and V is TRBV7-9; 9 bases map to TRBD2. Germline V gives CDR1 SEHNR, CDR2 FQNEAQ (reference sequence). There are 17 residues in the CDR3. The J segment lost 3 bases and the V segment lost 5 bases, leaving 14 bases of the junction unmatched. The CDR3 loop reads CASSPPRGGAGGYEQYF. CDR3 DNA sequence: TGTGCCAGCAGCCCCCCGAGGGGTGGAGCGGGAGGCTACGAGCAGTACTTC. Full variable domain (missing parts from reference TRBV7-9 and TRBJ2-7): DTGVSQNPRHKITKRGQNVTFRCDPISEHNRLYWYRQTLGQGPEFLTYFQNEAQLEKSRLLSDRFSAERPKGSFSTLEIQRTEQGDSAMYLCASSPPRGGAGGYEQYFGPGTRLTVT.

The chain carries TRBV9 and TRBJ2-1, with a tentative D call TRBD1 (6 bases). This CDR3 is built from 14 residues. Germline V gives CDR1 SGDLS, CDR2 YYNGEE. V dropped 3 bases and J dropped 6 bases, with 13 bases sitting between them. The DNA of the CDR3 is TGTGCCAGCAGCGCGTACAGGGTTTCCAATGAGCAGTTCTTC. This sequence encodes CASSAYRVSNEQFF.

The chain combines TRBV5-1 with TRBJ1-2, with D maybe TRBD1 (6 bases). The CDR3 length is 14 residues. Trimming took 4 bases from V and 5 from J, leaving 15 bases between them. Germline lookup yields CDR1 SGHRS and CDR2 YFSETQ. This chain's CDR3 is CASSLSGTNYGYTF. CDR3 sequence (DNA): TGCGCCAGCAGCCTTTCCGGGACAAATTATGGCTACACCTTC.

Comment on this clone: A read error may account for a junction end that differs from germline. CDR3 DNA: TGTGCCAGCTCCCCACCGTCCGGGACAGTAAGTTACGAGCAGTACTTC. Residues: CASSPPSGTVSYEQYF. This sequence joins TRBV18 and TRBJ2-7; TRBD1 agrees at 7 bases. CDR3 size: 16 residues. Germline V gene lookup returns CDR1 KGHSH and CDR2 LQKENI.

To note about this clone: The junction does not match germline at one end; this may be a read error. CDR3 sequence reads: CANSLVGTSYEQYF. CDR3 coding DNA: TGTGCCAACAGCTTAGTTGGCACCTCCTACGAGCAGTACTTC. The V call is TRBV11-3, the J call TRBJ2-7; D uncertain. Germline values: CDR1 SGHNT, CDR2 YENEEA. The CDR3 extends over 14 amino acids.

This clone was observed a single time. The CDR3, as DNA: TGTGCCAGCAGGCCACCACTAGCGGGGAATCCAGATACGCAGTATTTT. Translated, it gives CASRPPLAGNPDTQYF. The chain combines TRBV6-6 with TRBJ2-3; 10 bases match TRBD2. Losses at the gene ends were 6 bases for V and 4 bases for J; bases not matched to a gene: 10. The CDR3 sequence is 16 residues long. Germline lookup yields CDR1 MNHNY and CDR2 SVGAGI (reference sequence).

V usage is TRBV2 and J usage is TRBJ2-2, with no clear D. In germline, CDR1 is SNHLY, CDR2 FYNNEI. The CDR3 has 16 residues. The ends were cut back, 4 bases at V and 1 base at J, with 13 bases in the middle. The CDR3 here is CASSAESALNTGELFF. CDR3 coding DNA: TGTGCCAGCAGTGCCGAGAGCGCCCTGAACACCGGGGAGCTGTTTTTT.

The chain combines TRBV21-1 with TRBJ2-1. TRBV21-1 represents a pseudogene. The CDR3 runs 14 residues. CDR3 region: CASSKMDADNEQFF. The CDR3 nucleotides are TGTGCCAGCAGCAAAATGGACGCCGACAATGAGCAGTTCTTC.

This clone has only one observation. The chain uses TRBV5-1 and TRBJ2-7, with TRBD2 matching over 9 bases. Trimming cost V 4 bases and J 5 bases; bases outside gene matches: 7. Germline CDR1 and CDR2: SGHRS and YFSETQ. The CDR3 runs to 14 residues. The DNA for the CDR3 is TGCGCCAGCAGCCCGGGACTAGCAGGGCACGAGCAGTACTTC. It is translated as CASSPGLAGHEQYF.

In regard to this clone: In the same sample, other DNA sequences code for this CDR3. The V gene is TRBV2, the J gene TRBJ2-5; 10 bases match TRBD2. V dropped 4 bases and J dropped 7; count of bases not matched to a gene: 3. Germline assignment: CDR1 SNHLY and CDR2 FYNNEI. The CDR3 spans 13 residues. CDR3 in amino acids: CASSGTSGGTQYF. CDR3 DNA: TGTGCCAGCAGTGGGACTAGCGGAGGGACCCAGTACTTC.

The chain recombines TRBV23-1 with TRBJ1-1; tentatively, D is TRBD1 (5 bases). TRBV23-1 is designated an ORF whose function remains uncertain. This CDR3 is built from 15 residues. Trimming took 6 bases from V and 1 from J, leaving 15 bases between them. In nucleotides, the CDR3 is TGCGCCAGCAGCCTAGAGCCGGGGGGGAACACTGAAGCTTTCTTT. Its translation: CASSLEPGGNTEAFF.

The rearrangement uses TRBV6-4 and TRBJ2-1; possibly TRBD2 for D (6 bases). Trimming removed 5 bases from V and 0 bases from J, with 14 bases in between. The CDR3 totals 16 residues. Germline CDR1 and CDR2: MRHNA and SNTAGT. The CDR3 protein is CASSLLVGSSYNEQFF. The CDR3 DNA is TGTGCCAGCAGTCTTCTTGTCGGGAGCTCCTACAATGAGCAGTTCTTC.

The chain combines TRBV5-4 with TRBJ2-5; D remains unclear. Trimming cost V 4 bases and J 5 bases, with 18 bases left between them. The CDR3 sequence is 15 residues long. Germline loops: CDR1 SGHNT, CDR2 YYREEE (reference sequence). CDR3 nucleotide sequence: TGTGCCAGCAGCCCCCGGCGCGCGCTCGGGGAGACCCAGTACTTC. Its translation is CASSPRRALGETQYF.

This clone was seen more than once but under ten times. The same CDR3 can be traced to other DNA sequences in this sample. CDR3 loop: CASSPGQGAYGYTF. CDR3 coding DNA: TGTGCCAGCAGCCCGGGACAGGGTGCCTATGGCTACACCTTC. The genes are TRBV7-9 and TRBJ1-2; TRBD1 matches 9 bases. The CDR3 is 14 residues long. The germline V gene has CDR1 SEHNR and CDR2 FQNEAQ (reference sequence). Trimming took 5 bases from V and 4 from J; bases not matched to a gene: 5. The full variable domain, completed using reference TRBV7-9 and TRBJ1-2, is DTGVSQNPRHKITKRGQNVTFRCDPISEHNRLYWYRQTLGQGPEFLTYFQNEAQLEKSRLLSDRFSAERPKGSFSTLEIQRTEQGDSAMYLCASSPGQGAYGYTFGSGTRLTVV.

In nucleotides, the CDR3 is TGTGCCAGCAGCCCTCGTGGGGGGCAGGCCTACGAGCAGTACTTC. Its protein product is CASSPRGGQAYEQYF. The chain couples TRBV5-4 to TRBJ2-7; D assignment may be TRBD1 or TRBD2 (6 bases each). Per the germline V gene, CDR1 is SGHNT and CDR2 is YYREEE (reference sequence). V was cut by 4 bases and J by 2 bases, with 16 bases left in between. The CDR3 is made up of 15 amino acids. Looking up the rest from reference TRBV5-4 and TRBJ2-7 gives the full variable domain: ETGVTQSPTHLIKTRGQQVTLRCSSQSGHNTVSWYQQALGQGPQFIFQYYREEENGRGNFPPRFSGLQFPNYSSELNVNALELDDSALYLCASSPRGGQAYEQYFGPGTRLTVT.

This chain links TRBV25-1 with TRBJ2-3; maybe TRBD1 (6 bases). The CDR3 extends over 16 amino acids. The V and J ends lost 3 bases and 0 bases respectively, with 13 bases between them. Germline V gene sequence: CDR1 MGHDK, CDR2 SYGVNS. CDR3 bases: TGTGCCAGCAGTGAGGACAGTTACTATAGCACAGATACGCAGTATTTT. As protein: CASSEDSYYSTDTQYF.

The chain employs TRBV5-1 and TRBJ2-7; TRBD1 agrees at 9 bases. Germline V CDR1 and CDR2: SGHRS, YFSETQ. The CDR3 consists of 14 residues. V was pared by 4 bases and J by 6 bases, with 8 bases of the junction left unmatched. CDR3 sequence (DNA): TGCGCCAGCAGCGTCCGGGACAGGGTTGGCGAGCAGTACTTC. It encodes CASSVRDRVGEQYF.

The CDR3 here is CASSSGLAGAPDTQYF. As DNA, the CDR3 is TGTGCCAGTAGCTCGGGACTAGCGGGAGCCCCAGATACGCAGTATTTT. V gene TRBV19 combines with J gene TRBJ2-3, with 14 bases aligning to TRBD2. CDR1 and CDR2 from the germline V gene are LNHDA and SQIVND (reference sequence). The CDR3 runs 16 residues. The V gene end was trimmed by 6 bases and the J gene end by 4 bases; junction bases not matched to a gene: 6.

The chain is built from TRBV28 and TRBJ2-4; D is ambiguous. CDR1 is MDHEN, CDR2 SYDVKM, per germline. This CDR3 spans 16 amino acids. The V and J ends lost 3 bases and 1 base respectively, with 13 bases between them. Here the CDR3 DNA reads TGTGCCAGCAGTTTTCCGGGTCTTCGGGCCAAAAACATTCAGTACTTC. Amino acid sequence: CASSFPGLRAKNIQYF.

The genes are TRBV11-2 and TRBJ2-1; possible D gene TRBD2, 5 bases. The CDR3 loop spans 14 amino acids. Trimming removed 3 bases from V and 8 bases from J, with 14 bases in between. Germline V gene lookup returns CDR1 SGHAT and CDR2 FQNNGV. CDR3 nucleotides: TGTGCCAGCAGCTTTTTGCGTGGGAGCTATGAGCAGTTCTTC. Amino acids: CASSFLRGSYEQFF.

The rearrangement uses TRBV11-3 and TRBJ2-5; D possibly corresponds to TRBD1 (6 bases). The CDR3 runs to 16 residues. The germline V and J ends were trimmed by 1 base and 1 base, with 13 bases remaining between them. Germline V gene data show CDR1 as SGHNT and CDR2 as YENEEA. The CDR3 coding sequence is TGTGCCAGCAGCTTAGGGGGAGTGGACAGCCAAGAGACCCAGTACTTC. This encodes CASSLGGVDSQETQYF.